The entry below describes one T cell receptor (beta chain). Some clones are missing from TCRdb's copy, which holds only in-frame ones; the method was immunoSEQ multiplex PCR. The sample has roughly 15,000 clones, approximately 85% seen once. Germline lookup yields CDR1 LNHDA and CDR2 SQIVND (reference sequence). This CDR3 region has 14 residues. Trimming took 5 bases from V and 5 from J; bases not matched to a gene: 5. These data are taken from a study of immune evolution from preneoplasia to lung adenocarcinoma. The clonotype was recovered from a donor aged 70 or older with lung adenocarcinoma. Sequencing was performed on FFPE lung adenocarcinoma in situ tissue. The chain carries TRBV19 and TRBJ2-1; 8 nucleotides match TRBD1. CDR3 sequence: CASSPDRVDNEQFF. DNA for the CDR3: TGTGCCAGTAGTCCGGACAGGGTCGACAATGAGCAGTTCTTC.